This TCR beta chain was obtained from a study of response to subunit inactivated influenza vaccine. General study points: The authors suggested that every seasonal influenza vaccination recruits few new T cells.

On this clonotype: Its target is unknown.

Germline lookup yields CDR1 SGHRS and CDR2 YFSETQ. Trimming removed 0 bases from V and 13 bases from J; junction bases left unmatched: 6. This CDR3 region has 12 residues. TCRdb fed the RT-PCR reads into MiXCR, producing one record per CDR3 protein. The table shows about 520,000 distinct CDR3 sequences, with more than 7% occurring only once. This sample comprised PBMCs from blood, obtained roughly 24 months after vaccination. The chain carries TRBV5-1 and TRBJ2-7; 8 nucleotides agree with TRBD1. The sequence was collected from a man aged 45 to 75 who received an inactivated influenza vaccine. CDR3 sequence: CASSLGTGSRYF. The DNA of the CDR3 is TGCGCCAGCAGCTTGGGGACAGGGAGTCGATACTTC.